The clone carrying this T cell receptor beta chain was seen at least ten times. This specimen belongs to a study of Graves' ophthalmopathy and Graves' hyperthyroidism. Study background: Before any treatment, peripheral blood was taken at the initial diagnosis.

Amplification from RNA transcripts yielded the TCR beta CDR3 regions. HTBI primers were employed in first-round RT-PCR, then a second-round multiplex PCR followed. TCRdb passed the multiplex PCR reads through MiXCR, listing each CDR3 protein once. The profile shows 600,000 to 650,000 distinct CDR3 sequences, 20% to 25% of them singletons. Calling hyperthyroidism stable required that no ophthalmopathy show up within 18 months of follow-up. Hyperthyroidism cases were recent diagnoses of under 2 months' duration in people aged 18 to 65. Diagnoses were established from clinical symptoms, serum thyroxine, TRAb, thyroid ultrasound and orbital computed tomography. Trimming stripped 3 bases from V and 1 base from J, with 6 bases between. Looked up from germline, CDR1 is SGHAT and CDR2 is FQNNGV. This CDR3 is built from 13 residues.

The J gene is TRBJ2-5, the V gene TRBV11-2; D remains unclear. The receptor was derived from a woman between 18 and 30 years old with stable Graves' hyperthyroidism. Some clones in this sample may be carry-over from other donors' samples. The sample taken for sequencing was peripheral blood. CDR3 in DNA: TGTGCCAGCAGCTTTCGTATCCAAGAGACCCAGTACTTC. Its protein is CASSFRIQETQYF.